The 21 T cell receptor beta chains below all came from one sample that was sequenced in a study of radiotherapy plus CTLA-4 blockade in lung cancer. The data were produced by immunoSEQ multiplex PCR, yet TCRdb's version contains in-frame clones alone and is incomplete. The sample lists approximately 30,000 clones, roughly four fifths occurring once. Sequenced here: peripheral blood, sampled from a patient treated with radiotherapy plus ipilimumab. These receptors all come from a human donor with non-small cell lung cancer that progressed on radiotherapy plus ipilimumab.

The chain couples TRBV27 to TRBJ2-5, with a weak D call TRBD2 (7 bases). V lost 4 bases, J lost 7 bases, and 16 bases lay in between. CDR1 is MNHEY, CDR2 SMNVEV, per germline (reference sequence). This CDR3 is built from 14 residues. The CDR3 sequence is CASSYGGPLWTQYF. The CDR3 DNA follows: TGTGCCAGCAGTTACGGGGGGCCCCTCTGGACCCAGTACTTC.

The chain uses TRBV7-6 and TRBJ2-3; D is undetermined. V was shortened by 0 bases and J by 2 bases, with 9 bases between the two germline ends. Germline V CDR1 and CDR2: SGHVS, FNYEAQ. The CDR3 spans 15 residues. CDR3 in amino acids: CASSLAALPTDTQYF. Here the CDR3 DNA reads TGTGCCAGCAGCTTAGCAGCGCTTCCCACAGATACGCAGTATTTT. Full variable domain (missing parts from reference TRBV7-6 and TRBJ2-3): GAGVSQSPRYKVTKRGQDVALRCDPISGHVSLYWYRQALGQGPEFLTYFNYEAQQDKSGLPNDRFSAERPEGSISTLTIQRTEQRDSAMYRCASSLAALPTDTQYFGPGTRLTVL.

This rearrangement joins TRBV6-5 to TRBJ2-5; 7 bases match TRBD2. Germline V gene lookup returns CDR1 MNHEY and CDR2 SVGAGI. The CDR3 is 12 residues long. J lost 5 bases, V lost 8 bases, and 5 bases had no gene match. In nucleotides, the CDR3 is TGTGCCAGCGGGGGGGGTTGGGAGACCCAGTACTTC. Protein product: CASGGGWETQYF.

In its sample, this clone was seen a few times. The same CDR3 also results from other DNA sequences found in this sample. V and J are TRBV28 and TRBJ2-7; D is possibly TRBD1 (6 bases). The CDR3 is 15 residues long. Per germline, CDR1 MDHEN and CDR2 SYDVKM. The V and J ends lost 3 bases and 3 bases respectively, with 15 bases between them. CDR3 DNA sequence: TGTGCCAGCAGTTTGCCTGGGACACTTATCTACGAGCAGTACTTC. Its translation: CASSLPGTLIYEQYF.

This clone was recorded a few times. The chain employs TRBV5-5 and TRBJ2-6; tentative D call: TRBD1 (5 bases). The V end lost 4 bases, the J end lost 3 bases, and 8 bases lay between the germline ends. From germline, CDR1 is SGHKS and CDR2 YYEKEE (reference sequence). This CDR3 contains 14 residues. CDR3 nucleotide sequence: TGTGCCAGCAGCGCAGGGAATGGGGCCAACGTCCTGACTTTC. Protein product: CASSAGNGANVLTF.

The CDR3 DNA reads TGCAGCGTTGAAGCTGGAAGGGCGGGGGATACCCAAGGCTACACCTTC. Translation: CSVEAGRAGDTQGYTF. V is TRBV29-1 and J is TRBJ1-2; perhaps TRBD1 as D (5 bases). The germline CDR1 and CDR2 sequences are SQVTM and ANQGSEA. This CDR3 has 16 amino acids. V was shortened by 1 base and J by 8 bases, with 23 bases between the two germline ends.

V usage is TRBV11-2 and J usage is TRBJ2-1, with a weak D call TRBD2 (6 bases). Trimming left V 3 bases short and J 4 bases short, with 7 bases between. The CDR3 length is 13 residues. Germline V lookup: CDR1 SGHAT, CDR2 FQNNGV. The chain's CDR3 is CASSFGGYNEQFF. The CDR3 DNA reads TGTGCCAGCAGCTTTGGAGGGTACAATGAGCAGTTCTTC.

The rearrangement uses TRBV12-5 and TRBJ2-2, with D possibly matching TRBD2 (7 bases). Per germline, CDR1 LGHNT and CDR2 FRNRAP. This CDR3 has 19 residues. V was trimmed by 2 bases and J by 5 bases, leaving 24 bases between them. As DNA, the CDR3 is TGTGCTAGTGGTTTGCCCGTACTGATTGGAGGGGGGGGGACCGGGGAGCTGTTTTTT. The encoded protein is CASGLPVLIGGGGTGELFF.

This clone appeared once. CDR3 protein: CASSLGQGSTGELFF. In DNA, the CDR3 is TGTGCCAGCAGTTTGGGACAAGGGTCCACCGGGGAGCTGTTTTTT. The chain recombines TRBV6-5 with TRBJ2-2; possibly TRBD1 for D (6 bases). The CDR3 covers 15 residues. The germline gives CDR1 MNHEY, CDR2 SVGAGI. V was pared by 4 bases and J by 4 bases, with 13 bases between.

The chain uses TRBV5-1 and TRBJ2-1; 7 bases match TRBD2. The V gene's germline CDR1 is SGHRS and CDR2 YFSETQ. Trimming at V came to 2 bases and at J to 4 bases, leaving 6 bases not matched to a gene. This CDR3 spans 15 amino acids. The CDR3 nucleotides are TGCGCCAGCAGCTTCGGCGGGGGTGCATACAATGAGCAGTTCTTC. This translates into CASSFGGGAYNEQFF.

The V call is TRBV5-1, the J call TRBJ1-1, with D possibly matching TRBD1 (5 bases). The CDR3 consists of 16 residues. Germline CDR1 is SGHRS and CDR2 is YFSETQ. V gave up 2 bases and J gave up 1 base, with 15 bases separating them. The CDR3 nucleotides are TGCGCCAGCAGCTTAGGGGCCCCGGGAGCGAACACTGAAGCTTTCTTT. Translation gives CASSLGAPGANTEAFF.

This chain uses TRBV13 with TRBJ2-3; 9 bases align to TRBD2. After removal of 5 bases from V and 5 bases from J, the junction contained 11 bases not matched to a gene. The CDR3 loop spans 16 amino acids. The germline V gene encodes CDR1 PRHDT and CDR2 FYEKMQ (reference sequence). The CDR3 loop reads CASSRRERGARDTQYF. The DNA for the CDR3 is TGTGCCAGCAGCCGCCGTGAGCGGGGGGCGAGAGATACGCAGTATTTT.

The chain employs TRBV21-1 and TRBJ1-3; the table's D call TRBD1 went unverified against the DNA. TRBV21-1 counts as a pseudogene. The CDR3 consists of 16 residues. CDR3: CASSKAQTGTGNTIYF. CDR3 nucleotide sequence: TGTGCCAGCAGCAAAGCCCAAACAGGTACTGGAAACACCATATATTTT.

The gene calls are TRBV2 and TRBJ1-2; 9 nucleotides agree with TRBD1. The germline V gene encodes CDR1 SNHLY and CDR2 FYNNEI. Germline trimming cut 6 bases from V and 4 bases from J; bases unmatched to any gene: 9. The CDR3 runs 15 residues. The CDR3 bases are TGTGCCAGCAGCGCCGGGACAGGGTCGGTCTATGGCTACACCTTC. It encodes CASSAGTGSVYGYTF.

This chain connects TRBV6-1 to TRBJ1-4, with TRBD1 identical over 8 bases. V lost 7 bases and J lost 5; bases outside the gene matches: 3. Germline CDR1 is MNHNS and CDR2 is SASEGT. There are 13 residues in the CDR3. The CDR3 DNA sequence: TGTGCCAGCAACCGGGACAGGAATGAAAAACTGTTTTTT. This encodes CASNRDRNEKLFF.

The gene calls are TRBV7-6 and TRBJ1-1, with TRBD1 matching 7 bases. V was clipped by 6 bases and J by 2 bases; unmatched bases: 9. This CDR3 is built from 15 residues. Germline CDR1 reads SGHVS; CDR2 reads FNYEAQ. CDR3 sequence: CASRPTGAGNTEAFF. In DNA form, the CDR3 reads TGTGCCAGCAGACCTACAGGGGCGGGCAACACTGAAGCTTTCTTT.

The V gene is TRBV6-4, the J gene TRBJ2-5, with 13 bases identical to TRBD2. J gave up 2 bases and V 0 bases, and 3 bases lay outside the gene matches. The CDR3 length is 17 residues. Germline CDR1 is MRHNA and CDR2 is SNTAGT. CDR3 sequence: CASSDSTSGGQQETQYF. For the CDR3, the DNA is TGTGCCAGCAGTGACTCGACTAGCGGGGGGCAACAAGAGACCCAGTACTTC.

On this clone itself: A junction boundary mismatches the germline segment, possibly from a read error. V is TRBV2 and J is TRBJ2-2; D is perhaps TRBD2 (5 bases). Germline-derived CDR1 and CDR2 are SNHLY and FYNNEI. The CDR3 sequence is 16 residues long. CDR3 sequence (DNA): TGTGCCAGCAGTGAGTGTGGAGCCGCTGAACACCGGGGAGCTGTTTTT. Residues: CASSECGAAEHRGAVF.

The DNA for the CDR3 is TGTGCCAGCAGTTACGGGGGGGCCCTGAACACTGAAGCTTTCTTT. As protein: CASSYGGALNTEAFF. This chain uses TRBV6-6 with TRBJ1-1; a weak D match, TRBD1 (6 bases). CDR3 length: 15 amino acids. Trimming removed 2 bases at V and 0 bases at J, with 10 bases between. Germline CDR1 and CDR2: MNHNY and SVGAGI (reference sequence).

This chain joins TRBV6-1 and TRBJ1-5; D is uncertain. This CDR3 spans 13 amino acids. CDR1 is MNHNS and CDR2 is SASEGT in the germline V gene. V shed 1 base and J shed 2 bases, with 3 bases lying between them. CDR3 amino acids: CASSEGGNQPQHF. As DNA, the CDR3 is TGTGCCAGCAGTGAAGGCGGCAATCAGCCCCAGCATTTT.

The rearrangement uses TRBV7-2 and TRBJ2-3, with TRBD2 identical over 12 bases. The CDR3 totals 16 residues. V was clipped by 4 bases and J by 5 bases; unmatched bases: 7. Germline CDR1 and CDR2: SGHTA and FQGNSA. CDR3 residues: CASSWTSGVAGDTQYF. The CDR3 bases are TGTGCCAGCAGCTGGACTAGCGGGGTAGCGGGAGATACGCAGTATTTT.